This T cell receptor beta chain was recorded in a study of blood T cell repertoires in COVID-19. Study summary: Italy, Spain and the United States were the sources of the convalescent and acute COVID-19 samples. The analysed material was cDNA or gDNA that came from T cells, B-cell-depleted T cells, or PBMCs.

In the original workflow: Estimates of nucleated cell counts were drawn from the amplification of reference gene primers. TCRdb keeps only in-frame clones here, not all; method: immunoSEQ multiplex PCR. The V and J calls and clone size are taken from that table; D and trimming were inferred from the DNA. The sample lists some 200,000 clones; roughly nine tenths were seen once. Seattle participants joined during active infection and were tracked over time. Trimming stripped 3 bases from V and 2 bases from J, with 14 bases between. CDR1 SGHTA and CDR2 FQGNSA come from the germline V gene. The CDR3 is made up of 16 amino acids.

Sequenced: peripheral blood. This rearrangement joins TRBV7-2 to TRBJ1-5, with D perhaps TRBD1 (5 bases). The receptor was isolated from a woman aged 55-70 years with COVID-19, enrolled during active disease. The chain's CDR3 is CASSFVPGGGNQPQHF. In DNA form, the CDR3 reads TGTGCCAGCAGCTTCGTCCCCGGGGGTGGCAATCAGCCCCAGCATTTT. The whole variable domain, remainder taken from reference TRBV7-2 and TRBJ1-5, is GAGVSQSPSNKVTEKGKDVELRCDPISGHTALYWYRQSLGQGLEFLIYFQGNSAPDKSGLPSDRFSAERTGGSVSTLTIQRTQQEDSAVYLCASSFVPGGGNQPQHFGDGTRLSIL.